The clone carrying this T cell receptor beta chain turned up a few times. Its antigen is currently unknown. A clone one base away is much larger, so this may be a read error. The sample belongs to a study of breast tumors, draining lymph nodes, adjacent tissues. General study points: Luminal-like breast cancer showed significantly greater tumor-nontumor repertoire similarity than basal-like breast cancer did. Tumor TCR diversity was below lymph nodes but above nontumor tissue.

TCRdb passed the multiplex PCR reads through MiXCR, listing each CDR3 protein once. The repertoire consists of about 180,000 distinct CDR3 sequences, with around a third occurring once and the leading ten covering around 4.5%. The lymph nodes were axillary draining lymph nodes from breast cancer patients. The V and J ends lost 3 bases and 2 bases respectively, with 5 bases between them. This CDR3 region has 14 residues. The chain employs TRBV12-3 or TRBV12-4 and TRBJ2-6; D possibly corresponds to TRBD1 (5 bases). Sequenced: axillary lymph node tissue. The origin of this receptor is a female donor with breast cancer. Some clones in this sample may be carry-over from other donors' samples. The CDR3 DNA is TGTGCCAGCAGTTTCAGGGCTGGGGCCAACGTCCTGACTTTC. Its protein product is CASSFRAGANVLTF.